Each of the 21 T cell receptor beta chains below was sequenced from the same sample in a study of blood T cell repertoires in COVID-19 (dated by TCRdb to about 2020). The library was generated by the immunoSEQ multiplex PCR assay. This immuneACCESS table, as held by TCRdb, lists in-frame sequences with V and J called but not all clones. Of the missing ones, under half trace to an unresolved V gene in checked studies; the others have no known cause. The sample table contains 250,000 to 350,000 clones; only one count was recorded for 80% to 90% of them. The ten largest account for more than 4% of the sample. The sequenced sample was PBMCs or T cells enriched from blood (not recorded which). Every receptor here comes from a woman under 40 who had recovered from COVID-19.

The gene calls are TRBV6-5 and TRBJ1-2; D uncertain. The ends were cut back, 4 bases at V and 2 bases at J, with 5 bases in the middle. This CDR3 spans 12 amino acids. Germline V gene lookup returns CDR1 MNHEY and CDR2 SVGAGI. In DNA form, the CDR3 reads TGTGCCAGCAGTTCTCAGAACTATGGCTACACCTTC. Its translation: CASSSQNYGYTF.

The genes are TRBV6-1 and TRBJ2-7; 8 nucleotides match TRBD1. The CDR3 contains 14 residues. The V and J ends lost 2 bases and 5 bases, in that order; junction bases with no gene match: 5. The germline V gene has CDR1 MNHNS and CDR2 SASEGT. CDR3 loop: CASSEPMDRDEQYF. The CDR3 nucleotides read TGTGCCAGCAGTGAACCCATGGACAGGGACGAGCAGTACTTC.

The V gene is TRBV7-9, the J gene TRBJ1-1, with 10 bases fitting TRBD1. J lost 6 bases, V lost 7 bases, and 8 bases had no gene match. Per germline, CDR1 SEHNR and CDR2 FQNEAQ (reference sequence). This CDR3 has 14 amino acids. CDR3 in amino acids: CASNPGQGISEAFF. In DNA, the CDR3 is TGTGCCAGCAACCCGGGACAGGGGATATCTGAAGCTTTCTTT.

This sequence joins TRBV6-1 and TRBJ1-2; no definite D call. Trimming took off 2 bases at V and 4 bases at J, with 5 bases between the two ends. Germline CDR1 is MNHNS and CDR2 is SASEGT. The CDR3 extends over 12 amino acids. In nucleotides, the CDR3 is TGTGCCAGCAGTGAACAGGTCTATGGCTACACCTTC. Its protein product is CASSEQVYGYTF.

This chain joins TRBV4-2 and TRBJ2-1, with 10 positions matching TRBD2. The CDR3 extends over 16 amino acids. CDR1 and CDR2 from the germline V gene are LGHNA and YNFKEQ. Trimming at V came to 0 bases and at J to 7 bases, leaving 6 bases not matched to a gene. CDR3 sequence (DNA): TGTGCCAGCAGCCAAGACCGAGCGGGAGGGTGGAATGAGCAGTTCTTC. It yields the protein CASSQDRAGGWNEQFF.

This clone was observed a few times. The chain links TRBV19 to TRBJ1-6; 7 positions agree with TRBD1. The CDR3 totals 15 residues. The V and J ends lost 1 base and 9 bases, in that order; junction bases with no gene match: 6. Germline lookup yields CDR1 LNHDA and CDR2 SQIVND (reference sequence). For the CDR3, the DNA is TGTGCCAGTAGTATAGTGGGGGACAGTCGTTCACCCCTCCACTTT. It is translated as CASSIVGDSRSPLHF.

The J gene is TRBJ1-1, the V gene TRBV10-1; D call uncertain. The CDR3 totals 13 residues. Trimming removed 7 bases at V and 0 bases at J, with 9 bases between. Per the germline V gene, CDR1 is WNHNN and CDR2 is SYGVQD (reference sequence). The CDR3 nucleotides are TGCGCCAGCAATAGAGATCTGAACACTGAAGCTTTCTTT. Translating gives CASNRDLNTEAFF.

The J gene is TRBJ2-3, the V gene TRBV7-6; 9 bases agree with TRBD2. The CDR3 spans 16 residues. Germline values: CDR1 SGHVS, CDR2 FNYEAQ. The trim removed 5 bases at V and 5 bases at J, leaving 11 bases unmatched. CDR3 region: CASSPTSGRTLDTQYF. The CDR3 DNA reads TGTGCCAGCAGCCCGACTAGCGGTCGGACCTTAGATACGCAGTATTTT.

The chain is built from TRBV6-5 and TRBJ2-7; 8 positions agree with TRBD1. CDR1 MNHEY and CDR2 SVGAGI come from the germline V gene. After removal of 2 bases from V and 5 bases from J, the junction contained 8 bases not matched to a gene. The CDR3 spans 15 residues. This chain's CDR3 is CASSYPGQGEHEQYF. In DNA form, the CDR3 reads TGTGCCAGCAGTTACCCTGGACAGGGAGAACACGAGCAGTACTTC.

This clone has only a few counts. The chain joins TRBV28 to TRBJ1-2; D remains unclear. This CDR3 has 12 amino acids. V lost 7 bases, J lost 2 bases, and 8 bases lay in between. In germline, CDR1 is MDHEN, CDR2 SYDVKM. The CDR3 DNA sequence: TGTGCCAGCAAAGGGAGCAACTATGGCTACACCTTC. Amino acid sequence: CASKGSNYGYTF.

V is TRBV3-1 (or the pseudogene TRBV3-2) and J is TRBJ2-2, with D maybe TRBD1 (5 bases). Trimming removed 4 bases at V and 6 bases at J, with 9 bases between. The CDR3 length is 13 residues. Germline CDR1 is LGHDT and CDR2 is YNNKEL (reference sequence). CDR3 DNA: TGTGCCAGCAGCCGGCAGGGTCCCGGGGAGCTGTTTTTT. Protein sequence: CASSRQGPGELFF.

In DNA form, the CDR3 reads TGTGCCATCAGTGGACAGGGGCGGGCCTATGGCTACACCTTC. It translates to CAISGQGRAYGYTF. The rearrangement joins TRBV10-3 to TRBJ1-2; TRBD1 agrees at 8 bases. The CDR3 is made up of 14 amino acids. V trimming: 4 bases; J trimming: 4 bases; junction bases outside the gene matches: 5. CDR1 is ENHRY, CDR2 SYGVKD, per germline.

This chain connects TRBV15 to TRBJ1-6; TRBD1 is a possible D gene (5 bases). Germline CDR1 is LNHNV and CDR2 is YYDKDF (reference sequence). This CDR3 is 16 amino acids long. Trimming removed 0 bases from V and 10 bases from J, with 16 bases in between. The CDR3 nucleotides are TGTGCCACCAGCAGAGAAACAGCCTCAGGGCGGTCACCCCTCCACTTT. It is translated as CATSRETASGRSPLHF.

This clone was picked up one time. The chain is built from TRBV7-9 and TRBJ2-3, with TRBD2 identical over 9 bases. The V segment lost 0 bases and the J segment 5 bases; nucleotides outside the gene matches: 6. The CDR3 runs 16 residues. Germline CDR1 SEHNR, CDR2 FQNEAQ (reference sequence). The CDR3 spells CASSLAGGRAKDTQYF. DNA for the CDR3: TGTGCCAGCAGCTTAGCTGGCGGGAGGGCCAAAGATACGCAGTATTTT.

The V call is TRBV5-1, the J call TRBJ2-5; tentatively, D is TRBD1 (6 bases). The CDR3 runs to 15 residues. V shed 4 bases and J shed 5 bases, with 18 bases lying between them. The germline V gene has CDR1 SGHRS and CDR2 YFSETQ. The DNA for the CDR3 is TGCGCCAGCAGCGCTGGGACACTAAATAGGGAGACCCAGTACTTC. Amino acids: CASSAGTLNRETQYF.

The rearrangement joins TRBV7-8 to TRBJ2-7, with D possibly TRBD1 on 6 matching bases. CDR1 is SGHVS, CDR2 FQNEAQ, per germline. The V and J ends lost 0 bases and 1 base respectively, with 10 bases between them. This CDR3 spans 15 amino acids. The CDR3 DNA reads TGTGCCAGCAGCTTAGCCGGGACAAGGTCCTACGAGCAGTACTTC. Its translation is CASSLAGTRSYEQYF.

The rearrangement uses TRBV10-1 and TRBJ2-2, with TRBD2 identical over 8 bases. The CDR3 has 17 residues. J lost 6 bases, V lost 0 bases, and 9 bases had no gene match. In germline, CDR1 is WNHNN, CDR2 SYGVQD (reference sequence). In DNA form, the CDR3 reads TGCGCCAGCAGTGAGTCGAGTCGGCGGGGGGCATCCGGGGAGCTGTTTTTT. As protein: CASSESSRRGASGELFF.

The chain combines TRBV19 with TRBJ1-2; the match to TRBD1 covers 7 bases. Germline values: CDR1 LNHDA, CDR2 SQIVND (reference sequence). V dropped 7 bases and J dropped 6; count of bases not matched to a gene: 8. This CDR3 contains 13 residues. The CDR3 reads CASTPTGTDGYTF. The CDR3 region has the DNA TGTGCCAGTACCCCGACCGGGACAGATGGCTACACCTTC.

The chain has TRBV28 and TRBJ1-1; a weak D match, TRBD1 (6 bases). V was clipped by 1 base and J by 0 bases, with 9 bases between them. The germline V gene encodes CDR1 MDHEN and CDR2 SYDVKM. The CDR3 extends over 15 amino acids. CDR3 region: CASSLFRGMNTEAFF. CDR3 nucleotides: TGTGCCAGCAGTTTATTCAGGGGAATGAACACTGAAGCTTTCTTT.

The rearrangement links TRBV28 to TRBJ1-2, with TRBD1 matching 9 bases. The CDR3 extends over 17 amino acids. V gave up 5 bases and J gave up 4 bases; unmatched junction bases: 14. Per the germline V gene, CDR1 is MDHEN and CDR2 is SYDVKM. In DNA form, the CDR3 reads TGTGCCAGCAGTCTGCCGGGACAGGGCACGCGGAGCTATGGCTACACCTTC. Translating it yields CASSLPGQGTRSYGYTF.

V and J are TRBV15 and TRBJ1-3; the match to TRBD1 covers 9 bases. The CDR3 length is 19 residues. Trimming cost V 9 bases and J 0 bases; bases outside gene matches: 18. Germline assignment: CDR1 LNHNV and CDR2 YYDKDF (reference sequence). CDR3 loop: CATKNTGQGFLFSGNTIYF. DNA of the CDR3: TGTGCCACGAAAAATACGGGACAGGGCTTCCTTTTCTCTGGAAACACCATATATTTT.